This T cell receptor (beta chain) was identified during a study of cytomegalovirus exposure and HLA in healthy donors. Use of 60 Vbeta and 13 Jbeta primers characterized the PCR. Under the authors' procedure: The authors later counted roughly 79 million unique TCR beta chains, 9.5 million to 11 million of them shared. Sequencing used immunoSEQ multiplex PCR; TCRdb keeps in-frame clones, though not all of them. V and J calls and clone size come straight from that table; D and trimming were deduced from the DNA. The sample records about 250,000 clones, around 84% being singletons. After removal of 4 bases from V and 5 bases from J, the junction contained 6 bases not matched to a gene. The length of the CDR3 is 14 residues. Per the germline V gene, CDR1 is SEHNR and CDR2 is FQNEAQ (reference sequence). Of note for this clone: The same CDR3 also results from other DNA sequences found in this sample.

Sequencing was performed on PBMCs. This rearrangement joins TRBV7-9 to TRBJ2-7, with 9 bases matching TRBD1. The sequence came from a girl aged 2-10 years in good health and CMV-seronegative. CDR3 nucleotide sequence: TGTGCCAGCAGCTCCGGACAGGGGAGCGACGAGCAGTACTTC. Its translation is CASSSGQGSDEQYF.